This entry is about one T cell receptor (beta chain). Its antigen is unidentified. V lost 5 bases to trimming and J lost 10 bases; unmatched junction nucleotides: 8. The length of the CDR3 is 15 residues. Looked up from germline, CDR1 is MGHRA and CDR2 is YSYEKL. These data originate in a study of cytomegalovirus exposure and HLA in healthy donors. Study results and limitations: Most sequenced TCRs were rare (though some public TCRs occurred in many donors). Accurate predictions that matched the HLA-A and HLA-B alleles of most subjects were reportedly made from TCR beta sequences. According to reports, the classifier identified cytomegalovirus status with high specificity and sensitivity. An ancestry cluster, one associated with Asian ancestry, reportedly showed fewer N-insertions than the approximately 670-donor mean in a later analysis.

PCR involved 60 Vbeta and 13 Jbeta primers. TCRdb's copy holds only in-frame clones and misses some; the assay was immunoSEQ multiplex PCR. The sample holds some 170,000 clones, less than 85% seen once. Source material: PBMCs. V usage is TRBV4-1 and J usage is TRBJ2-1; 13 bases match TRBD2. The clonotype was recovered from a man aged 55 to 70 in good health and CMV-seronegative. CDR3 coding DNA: TGCGCCAGCAGCTCCACTAGCGGGAGGGCCCGGGAGCAGTTCTTC. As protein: CASSSTSGRAREQFF.